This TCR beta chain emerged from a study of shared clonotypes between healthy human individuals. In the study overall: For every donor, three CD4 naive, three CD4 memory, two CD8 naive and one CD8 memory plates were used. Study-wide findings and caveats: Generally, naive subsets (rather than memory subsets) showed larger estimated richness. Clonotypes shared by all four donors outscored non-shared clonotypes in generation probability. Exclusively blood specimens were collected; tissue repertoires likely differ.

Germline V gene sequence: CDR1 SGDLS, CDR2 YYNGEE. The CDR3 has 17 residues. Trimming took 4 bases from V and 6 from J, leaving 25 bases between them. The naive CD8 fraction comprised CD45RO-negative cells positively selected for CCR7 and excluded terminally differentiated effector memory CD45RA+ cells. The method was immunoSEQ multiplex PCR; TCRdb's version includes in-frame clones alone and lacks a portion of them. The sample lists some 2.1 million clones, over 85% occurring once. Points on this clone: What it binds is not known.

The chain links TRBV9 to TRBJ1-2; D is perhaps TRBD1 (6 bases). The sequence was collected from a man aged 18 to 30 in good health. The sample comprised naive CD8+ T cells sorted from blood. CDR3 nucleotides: TGTGCCAGCAGCATCCGGGTTGGGCTTACAGGGAAGGATGGCTACACCTTC. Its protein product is CASSIRVGLTGKDGYTF.